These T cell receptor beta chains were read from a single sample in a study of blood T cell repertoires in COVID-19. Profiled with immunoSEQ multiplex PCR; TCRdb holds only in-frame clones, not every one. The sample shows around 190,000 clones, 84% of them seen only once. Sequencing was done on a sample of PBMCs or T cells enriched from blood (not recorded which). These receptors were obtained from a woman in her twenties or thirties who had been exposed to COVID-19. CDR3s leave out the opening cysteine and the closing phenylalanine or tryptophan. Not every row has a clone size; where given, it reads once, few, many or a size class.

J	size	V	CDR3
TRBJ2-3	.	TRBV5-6	ASSLRGLATQY
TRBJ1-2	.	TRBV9	ARSVTRDRGGNYGYT
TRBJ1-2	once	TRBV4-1	ASSQGIGVGYT
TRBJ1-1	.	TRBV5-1	ASSFEGSEAF
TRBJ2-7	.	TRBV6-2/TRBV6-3	ASSYSLGASSSYEQY
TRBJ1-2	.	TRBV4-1	ASSQVEGANYGYT
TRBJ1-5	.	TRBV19	ASSMPGSFGQPQH
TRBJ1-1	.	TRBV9	ASSVGAIQTEAF
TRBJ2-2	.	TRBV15	ATSRGLAANTGELF
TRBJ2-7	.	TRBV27	ASSLLGQGSYEQY
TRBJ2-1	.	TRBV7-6	ASSFGTNNEQF
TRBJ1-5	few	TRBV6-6	ATEQRQGARQPQH
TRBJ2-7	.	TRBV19	ASSSSGGNEQY
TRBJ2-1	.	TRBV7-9	ARESPWRNEQF
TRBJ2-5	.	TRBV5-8	ASSWGSRGPQETQY
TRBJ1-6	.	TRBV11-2	ASSSLEASNSPLH
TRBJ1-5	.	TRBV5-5	ASRPNADFSNQPQH
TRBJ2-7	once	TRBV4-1	ASSLSGAMYEQY
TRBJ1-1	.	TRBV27	ASSQPGTPNTEAF
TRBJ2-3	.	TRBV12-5	ASGLYFSAGPTDTQY
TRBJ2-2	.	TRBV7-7	ASSLLTSGGPLTGELF
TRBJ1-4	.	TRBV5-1	ASSEDRGRLTEKLF